This T cell receptor beta chain was identified in a study of OX40 agonist ivuxolimab in advanced cancers. TCRdb's copy holds only in-frame clones and misses some; the assay was immunoSEQ multiplex PCR. The sample lists about 51,000 clones, more than 70% occurring once. The CDR3 runs to 15 residues. V lost 7 bases and J 3 bases, leaving 15 bases between the germline ends. Germline CDR1 reads MNHEY; CDR2 reads SVGAGI. The TCR was taken from an adult with an advanced solid tumor such as melanoma, head and neck, liver or kidney cancer. This material consisted of CD4+ or CD8+ T cells sorted from blood, taken in a trial of the OX40 agonist ivuxolimab. V usage is TRBV6-5 and J usage is TRBJ1-4, with a tentative D call TRBD1 (5 bases). CDR3 region: CASTLRGTANEKLFF. The CDR3 region has the DNA TGTGCCAGCACCTTAAGGGGAACTGCTAATGAAAAACTGTTTTTT.